This T cell receptor beta chain originates from a study of blood T cell repertoires in COVID-19 (dated by TCRdb to the early 2020s). The study in broad terms: Samples covering the acute and convalescent phases of COVID-19 were provided by collaborators in the United States, Italy and Spain. The repertoires were made available in a free public database intended to serve as a resource for research on the immune response to SARS-CoV-2. The material from the prospective study consisted of cDNA or gDNA derived from T cells, B-cell-depleted T cells, or PBMCs. A de-identified subject ID, COVID-19 status, age in years and sex were almost always included in the sample metadata. Deeply sampled blood TCRbeta repertoires from subjects exposed to, actively infected with, or recovered from COVID-19 were included in the dataset. The samples were drawn from two sources: the first 160 participants of the ongoing ImmuneRACE study, and over 1,000 subjects contributed by 6 global collaborators. HLA class I and class II types, where available, came from metadata supplied by the sample provider rather than from assay-based typing. The paper as a whole reports these results and caveats: The quantity of clinical and demographic metadata differed by source and by participant and was supplied without curation.

Whole blood was collected in K2EDTA tubes by collaborating institutions according to the institutions' own protocols. For TCRbeta analysis, collaborators shipped samples as frozen whole blood, isolated PBMCs, or DNA extracted from either of those sample types. Worth noting for this clone: Its antigen is currently not known. No per-base quality is available; no much larger clone lies one base away.

The immunoSEQ Assay, a bias-controlled multiplex PCR, was used to amplify TCRbeta CDR3 regions from genomic DNA. In the source study's methods: The number of nucleated cells in each sample was estimated from the amplification of reference gene primers within the assay. Sequence reads were collapsed and filtered to measure the absolute abundance of every unique TCRbeta CDR3 rearrangement. For each sample, productive Simpson clonality was calculated as the square root of Simpson's diversity index over productive rearrangements. Here the immuneACCESS table is served through TCRdb, limited to in-frame sequences with V and J called. Missing clones are a known gap in these copies; in checked studies unresolved V genes cover under half, and the rest lacks a known reason. The DNA gave D and trimming, while V, J and clone size come from that table. The sample table records 35,000 to 40,000 clones; around 89% of these occur just once. 25% to 30% of the sample rests with the top ten.

The germline V gene encodes CDR1 SGHAT and CDR2 FQNNGV. The cysteine opens and the phenylalanine closes a CDR3 of 20 amino acids. Only the CDR3 portion is preserved as DNA: 60 bases, with reading frame beginning at the first base. V is shortened by 0 bases, J by 0 bases, and the region joining them spans 22 bases. Recombination joined TRBV11-2 with TRBJ2-3; perhaps TRBD2 is the D gene, with 6 bases matching. This TCR came from a man in his sixties with active or convalescent COVID-19. The sequenced sample consisted of peripheral blood. The DNA reads TGTGCCAGCAGCTTAGAGCAAAGGGTAGCGGAAGACTCTAGCACAGATACGCAGTATTTT. The resulting protein is CASSLEQRVAEDSSTDTQYF.